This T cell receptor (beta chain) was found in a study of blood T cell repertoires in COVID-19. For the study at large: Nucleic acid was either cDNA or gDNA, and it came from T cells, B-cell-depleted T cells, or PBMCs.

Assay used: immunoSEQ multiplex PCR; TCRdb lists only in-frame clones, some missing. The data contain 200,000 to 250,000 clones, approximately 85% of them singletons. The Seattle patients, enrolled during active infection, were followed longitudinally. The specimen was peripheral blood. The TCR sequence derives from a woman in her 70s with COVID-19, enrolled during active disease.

The CDR3 region has the DNA TGTGCCAGCAGCCCCGGGAGGGTTCTCAATGAGCAGTTCTTC. This encodes CASSPGRVLNEQFF. The rearrangement uses TRBV27 and TRBJ2-1, with 8 positions matching TRBD2. The length of the CDR3 is 14 residues. The trim removed 6 bases at V and 6 bases at J, leaving 7 bases unmatched. The V gene's germline CDR1 is MNHEY and CDR2 SMNVEV (reference sequence).